The 27 T cell receptor beta chains in this list originate from one sample, sequenced in a study of shared clonotypes between healthy human individuals. Using immunoSEQ multiplex PCR, the repertoire was profiled, and TCRdb retains in-frame clones only, with some absent. The data hold hundreds of thousands of clones, with about 92% observed a single time. Terminally differentiated effector memory CD45RA+ cells were excluded by CCR7 positive selection of CD45RO-negative cells. The sequenced material came from naive CD8+ T cells sorted from blood. The receptor source for this set is a man aged 25 to 45 in good health.

The CDR3 DNA reads as TGTGCCAGCAGTATAGATGACGGCAATCAGCCCCAGCATTTT. Its translation is CASSIDDGNQPQHF. This sequence joins TRBV27 and TRBJ1-5; D call uncertain. The CDR3 covers 14 residues. The V end was cut by 5 bases, the J end by 2 bases, with 10 bases between. Germline-derived CDR1 and CDR2 are MNHEY and SMNVEV (reference sequence).

The J gene is TRBJ2-7, the V gene TRBV29-1; 11 nucleotides line up with TRBD2. With 2 bases clipped from V and 2 bases from J, the junction kept 5 bases outside the gene matches. Germline CDR1 reads SQVTM; CDR2 reads ANQGSEA. The CDR3 is 15 residues long. CDR3 bases: TGCAGCGTTGAAATACTAGCGGGAGCCACCTACGAGCAGTACTTC. Amino acid sequence: CSVEILAGATYEQYF.

This clone showed up just once. This chain connects TRBV9 to TRBJ1-2; D is possibly TRBD1 (5 bases). The germline V and J ends were trimmed by 4 bases and 4 bases, with 17 bases remaining between them. Germline CDR1 and CDR2: SGDLS and YYNGEE. The CDR3 is made up of 15 amino acids. As DNA, the CDR3 is TGTGCCAGCAGCCCCGCGGTAGGGGTAGGCTATGGCTACACCTTC. It yields the protein CASSPAVGVGYGYTF.

This rearrangement joins TRBV7-8 to TRBJ2-7; 10 positions agree with TRBD2. Trimming removed 4 bases from V and 1 base from J; junction bases left unmatched: 4. Looked up from germline, CDR1 is SGHVS and CDR2 is FQNEAQ. The CDR3 has 15 amino acids. The CDR3: CASSSQREGSYEQYF. In DNA form, the CDR3 reads TGTGCCAGCAGCTCTCAGCGGGAGGGTTCCTACGAGCAGTACTTC.

This clone was recorded many times. The gene calls are TRBV6-6 and TRBJ1-2, with D unresolved. V was trimmed by 5 bases and J by 5 bases, leaving 15 bases between them. Germline V CDR1 and CDR2: MNHNY, SVGAGI (reference sequence). The CDR3 runs to 14 residues. The CDR3 is CASSPVSGSYGYTF. In DNA, the CDR3 is TGTGCCAGCAGTCCGGTGTCGGGGTCTTATGGCTACACCTTC.

This clone was recorded once. The chain links TRBV7-9 to TRBJ2-1; 10 bases match TRBD2. J was trimmed by 6 bases and V by 5 bases; bases with no gene match: 10. The CDR3 runs 16 residues. From germline, CDR1 is SEHNR and CDR2 FQNEAQ (reference sequence). CDR3 region: CASSAPGTSVPNEQFF. The CDR3 coding sequence is TGTGCCAGCAGCGCCCCCGGGACTAGCGTTCCCAATGAGCAGTTCTTC.

This rearrangement joins TRBV29-1 to TRBJ2-5; 7 nucleotides line up with TRBD1. Germline V lookup: CDR1 SQVTM, CDR2 ANQGSEA. Unmatched junction bases numbered 5, after V lost 6 bases and J lost 4 bases. This CDR3 is built from 12 residues. CDR3 protein: CSVGTDVETQYF. The CDR3 DNA reads as TGCAGCGTAGGGACAGATGTAGAGACCCAGTACTTC.

V and J are TRBV10-3 and TRBJ1-5; no definite D call. The CDR3 is made up of 17 amino acids. V shed 2 bases and J shed 0 bases, with 14 bases lying between them. CDR1 and CDR2 (germline): ENHRY, SYGVKD. The DNA of the CDR3 is TGTGCCATCAGTGAGGGAGGACGGGAATATAGCAATCAGCCCCAGCATTTT. Protein: CAISEGGREYSNQPQHF.

This rearrangement joins TRBV27 to TRBJ2-1; 15 nucleotides align to TRBD2. V lost 5 bases and J lost 4; bases outside the gene matches: 12. CDR1 is MNHEY, CDR2 SMNVEV, per germline (reference sequence). This CDR3 has 19 residues. The CDR3 region is CASSERIPGLAGGYNEQFF. The CDR3 DNA reads TGTGCCAGCAGTGAGAGAATACCGGGACTAGCGGGAGGTTACAATGAGCAGTTCTTC.

The chain combines TRBV7-9 with TRBJ2-7; D unclear. The germline V gene has CDR1 SEHNR and CDR2 FQNEAQ (reference sequence). Trimming pared 5 bases from V and 3 bases from J, leaving 11 bases between. This CDR3 spans 13 amino acids. The CDR3, as DNA: TGTGCCAGCAGCCCCCCCTTCAACTACGAGCAGTACTTC. Translating gives CASSPPFNYEQYF.

This chain connects TRBV5-1 to TRBJ2-7; D gene unclear. Germline CDR1 SGHRS, CDR2 YFSETQ. V lost 4 bases and J lost 2, with 13 bases in between. This CDR3 is built from 14 residues. CDR3 bases: TGCGCCAGCAGCGACAAGGGATTTACCTACGAGCAGTACTTC. Protein product: CASSDKGFTYEQYF.

V gene TRBV13 combines with J gene TRBJ2-7; possible D gene TRBD2, 5 bases. The CDR3 sequence is 13 residues long. Germline lookup yields CDR1 PRHDT and CDR2 FYEKMQ (reference sequence). Trimming took off 5 bases at V and 3 bases at J, with 11 bases between the two ends. CDR3 in amino acids: CASSTRDYYEQYF. The CDR3 DNA reads as TGTGCCAGCAGCACCCGGGATTACTACGAGCAGTACTTC.

The chain links TRBV7-9 to TRBJ2-1, with a tentative D call TRBD1 (5 bases). Trimming pared 5 bases from V and 12 bases from J, leaving 17 bases between. Germline CDR1 SEHNR, CDR2 FQNEAQ (reference sequence). The CDR3 sequence is 13 residues long. CDR3 sequence reads: CASSASDNWGQFF. In DNA, the CDR3 is TGTGCCAGCAGCGCGTCGGACAACTGGGGGCAGTTCTTC.

The chain recombines TRBV6-7 with TRBJ2-7; D perhaps matches TRBD1 (5 bases). TRBV6-7 is flagged as an ORF with uncertain function. This CDR3 has 18 amino acids. The V gene lost 0 bases and the J gene lost 3 bases, with 21 bases spanning the gap. CDR3 DNA sequence: TGTGCCAGCAGTTACTCGAAGGGCCTACCAGGGAAGGACTACGAGCAGTACTTC. Translating it yields CASSYSKGLPGKDYEQYF.

This clone was detected only once. This chain uses TRBV7-8 with TRBJ2-2; D is ambiguous. CDR3 size: 18 residues. V shed 5 bases and J shed 2 bases, with 21 bases lying between them. CDR1 is SGHVS and CDR2 is FQNEAQ in the germline V gene. The CDR3 DNA reads TGTGCCAGCAGCACAAATGCCCGGAGTATTAGTAACACCGGGGAGCTGTTTTTT. It specifies CASSTNARSISNTGELFF.

V usage is TRBV7-2 and J usage is TRBJ2-2; 11 bases align to TRBD2. There are 18 residues in the CDR3. V shed 5 bases, J shed 0 bases, and the junction held 8 bases outside the gene matches. Germline CDR1 and CDR2: SGHTA and FQGNSA. This CDR3 is CASSNPGTSGANTGELFF. The DNA of the CDR3 is TGTGCCAGCAGCAACCCCGGGACTAGCGGCGCGAACACCGGGGAGCTGTTTTTT.

V gene TRBV4-3 combines with J gene TRBJ2-7; 10 positions agree with TRBD2. The germline V gene encodes CDR1 LGHNA and CDR2 YSLEER. The CDR3 covers 15 residues. Trimming at V came to 2 bases and at J to 2 bases, leaving 3 bases not matched to a gene. The CDR3 is CASSQLAGVPYEQYF. CDR3 coding DNA: TGCGCCAGCAGCCAACTAGCGGGGGTTCCCTACGAGCAGTACTTC.

The J gene is TRBJ2-1, the V gene TRBV27, with 13 bases identical to TRBD2. The germline V gene has CDR1 MNHEY and CDR2 SMNVEV (reference sequence). The CDR3 is 14 residues long. J gave up 9 bases and V 3 bases, and 2 bases lay outside the gene matches. As DNA, the CDR3 is TGTGCCAGCAGTTTCGGGACTAGCGGGATTGAGCAGTTCTTC. This translates into CASSFGTSGIEQFF.

This chain connects TRBV5-1 to TRBJ2-6; TRBD1 aligns across 9 bases. V lost 4 bases and J lost 2; bases outside the gene matches: 19. CDR3 length: 21 residues. Germline V CDR1 and CDR2: SGHRS, YFSETQ. The CDR3 here is CASSILRDRVLGVPGANVLTF. For the CDR3, the DNA is TGCGCCAGCAGCATCCTCCGGGACAGGGTTCTAGGGGTCCCTGGGGCCAACGTCCTGACTTTC.

This chain connects TRBV7-9 to TRBJ1-1; possible D gene TRBD1, 6 bases. The length of the CDR3 is 16 residues. CDR1 and CDR2 from the germline V gene are SEHNR and FQNEAQ (reference sequence). V lost 2 bases to trimming and J lost 4 bases, with 17 bases between them. CDR3 bases: TGTGCCAGCAGCTTACGCGGGGGGACAAGTGTCACTGAAGCTTTCTTT. Protein: CASSLRGGTSVTEAFF.

The chain combines TRBV15 with TRBJ2-1; 13 bases agree with TRBD2. J gave up 5 bases and V 0 bases, and 7 bases lay outside the gene matches. The CDR3 spans 18 residues. Germline V gene lookup returns CDR1 LNHNV and CDR2 YYDKDF (reference sequence). The DNA of the CDR3 is TGTGCCACCAGCAGAGAAGTTATTGGGACTAGCGGGAACAATGAGCAGTTCTTC. Residues: CATSREVIGTSGNNEQFF.

In the case of this clone: Other DNA sequences in the same sample also yield this CDR3. This rearrangement joins TRBV27 to TRBJ1-5; possibly TRBD1 for D (5 bases). Germline V lookup: CDR1 MNHEY, CDR2 SMNVEV (reference sequence). CDR3 length equals 14 residues. Trimming removed 5 bases at V and 0 bases at J, with 8 bases between. The CDR3 here is CASSPRGSNQPQHF. The CDR3 DNA reads as TGTGCCAGCAGTCCTAGGGGTAGCAATCAGCCCCAGCATTTT.

CDR3 DNA: TGTGCCATCAGTGAGAAGGGGACAGGGGCCTACGAGCAGTACTTC. Amino acids: CAISEKGTGAYEQYF. The chain is built from TRBV10-3 and TRBJ2-7, with TRBD1 matching 10 bases. V lost 2 bases, J lost 2 bases, and 3 bases stayed unmatched. Looked up from germline, CDR1 is ENHRY and CDR2 is SYGVKD. CDR3 length: 15 residues.

The V call is TRBV13, the J call TRBJ1-2; the match to TRBD1 covers 7 bases. The germline V gene encodes CDR1 PRHDT and CDR2 FYEKMQ (reference sequence). V lost 5 bases, J lost 5 bases, and 5 bases stayed unmatched. The CDR3 runs to 13 residues. CDR3 coding DNA: TGTGCCAGCAGCCAAGACAGGGTTTATGGCTACACCTTC. Translated, it gives CASSQDRVYGYTF.

The V and J genes are TRBV11-3 and TRBJ2-1; maybe TRBD2 (6 bases). Trimming stripped 5 bases from V and 6 bases from J, with 20 bases between. This CDR3 comprises 16 residues. The germline CDR1 and CDR2 sequences are SGHNT and YENEEA. CDR3 coding DNA: TGTGCCAGCAGCCGCTTCTCGGAGGGTATGGGCAATGAGCAGTTCTTC. Encoded protein: CASSRFSEGMGNEQFF.

The rearrangement joins TRBV5-1 to TRBJ2-7, with 12 bases matching TRBD2. Germline V gene data show CDR1 as SGHRS and CDR2 as YFSETQ. The V gene end was trimmed by 5 bases and the J gene end by 7 bases; junction bases not matched to a gene: 16. CDR3 length: 17 amino acids. This CDR3 is CASRPGTSGSLSWEQYF. The DNA of the CDR3 is TGCGCCAGCAGGCCCGGGACTAGCGGGTCCCTATCGTGGGAGCAGTACTTC.

This chain's CDR3 is CASSLYSGSRETQYF. The CDR3 DNA reads TGTGCCAGCAGCTTATATAGCGGGTCGCGGGAGACCCAGTACTTC. The rearrangement uses TRBV11-2 and TRBJ2-5, with TRBD2 matching over 7 bases. The junction had 8 bases not matched to a gene; V was cut back by 2 bases and J by 5 bases. Germline loops: CDR1 SGHAT, CDR2 FQNNGV. This CDR3 contains 15 residues.